Below, 7 T cell receptor beta chains from the same sample are listed, as sequenced in a study of T-cell memory formation after mild COVID-19. TCRdb called the 5' RACE reads again in MiXCR, with one record for every CDR3 protein. The data show about 290,000 distinct CDR3 sequences, 18% seen once. The sample comprised PBMCs or a T cell subset sorted from them (not recorded which). Receptor source: a man younger than 35 who had mild COVID-19 (a few samples of this study predate the infection). Cell type and time point are not known.

This clonotype occurred a few times. The chain uses TRBV6-5 and TRBJ2-7; D remains unclear. V lost 0 bases to trimming and J lost 8 bases, with 11 bases between them. This CDR3 is built from 13 residues. Germline CDR1 is MNHEY and CDR2 is SVGAGI. The CDR3 spells CASSYSGSDQQYF. The DNA for the CDR3 is TGTGCCAGCAGTTACTCCGGGTCAGATCAGCAGTACTTC.

The chain recombines TRBV20-1 with TRBJ1-2; D perhaps matches TRBD1 (5 bases). V was cut by 6 bases and J by 6 bases, with 23 bases left in between. Per germline, CDR1 DFQATT and CDR2 SNEGSKA (reference sequence). This CDR3 is 15 amino acids long. This chain's CDR3 is CSAVPPGGARNGYTF. The CDR3 DNA reads TGCAGTGCCGTCCCCCCGGGAGGGGCGCGGAATGGCTACACCTTC.

The chain couples TRBV6-5 to TRBJ2-5; 8 bases align to TRBD2. V shed 0 bases, J shed 5 bases, and the junction held 8 bases outside the gene matches. The CDR3 runs to 16 residues. CDR1 is MNHEY, CDR2 SVGAGI, per germline. CDR3 nucleotide sequence: TGTGCCAGCAGTTACTCGCCGGGGGGGCCCGGTGAGACCCAGTACTTC. Its protein is CASSYSPGGPGETQYF.

The genes are TRBV7-3 and TRBJ2-1; no definite D call. From germline, CDR1 is SGHTA and CDR2 FQGTGA. This CDR3 is 11 amino acids long. The ends were cut back, 2 bases at V and 9 bases at J, with 5 bases in the middle. This CDR3 reads CASSLDAEQFF. DNA of the CDR3: TGTGCCAGCAGCTTAGATGCTGAGCAGTTCTTC.

This chain links TRBV12-3 or TRBV12-4 with TRBJ1-6; D gene uncertain. Trimming shortened V by 1 base and J by 13 bases, and 8 bases separated the two germline ends. The CDR3 runs 12 residues. CDR3 coding DNA: TGTGCCAGCAGTTTAGGTTCGGCCCCCCTCCACTTT. Encoded protein: CASSLGSAPLHF.

The chain has TRBV6-1 and TRBJ1-1, with a weak D call TRBD1 (5 bases). Deletions cut 4 bases from V and 3 bases from J, with 12 bases between. The CDR3 runs to 14 residues. Germline V gene data show CDR1 as MNHNS and CDR2 as SASEGT. The CDR3 DNA reads TGTGCCAGCAGTGGTGCCAGGGAGTACACTGAAGCTTTCTTT. Encoded protein: CASSGAREYTEAFF.

This clonotype has only a few counts. J is TRBJ2-1 and V is TRBV5-1; D gene unclear. V lost 3 bases to trimming and J lost 8 bases, with 15 bases between them. This CDR3 has 14 residues. Germline values: CDR1 SGHRS, CDR2 YFSETQ. CDR3 residues: CASSWVGSEYEQFF. Here the CDR3 DNA reads TGCGCCAGCAGCTGGGTAGGATCGGAATATGAGCAGTTCTTC.